This entry is about one T cell receptor beta chain. What it binds is unknown. The sample comes from a study of graft-versus-host responses after intestinal transplantation. Whole-study context: Among the recipients, transplants were multivisceral, liver-intestinal, or isolated intestinal. All recipients got anti-thymocyte globulin induction, then tacrolimus and steroids for about 3 years. Study-level results: Association was observed between peak circulating GvH clone levels and early post-transplant HvG declines. Ileal or blood samples showed some GvH clones first, and such clones were also found in recipient marrow.

This CDR3 has 15 residues. Germline values: CDR1 LNHNV, CDR2 YYDKDF (reference sequence). With 1 base clipped from V and 8 bases from J, the junction kept 7 bases outside the gene matches. The data were produced by immunoSEQ multiplex PCR, yet TCRdb's version contains in-frame clones alone and is incomplete. The sample holds approximately 93,000 clones, roughly 90% seen once. This sample comprised unstimulated CD8+ T cells sorted from spleen or lymph node cells, obtained before transplant. The genes are TRBV15 and TRBJ2-1; 8 bases are a match to TRBD1. This sequence originates from a human donor who was the organ donor for an intestinal transplant. CDR3 sequence: CATSRVGQVDHEQFF. In nucleotides, the CDR3 is TGTGCCACCAGCAGAGTGGGACAGGTCGACCATGAGCAGTTCTTC.